Included here is one T cell receptor (beta chain) sequence, with context. Germline loops: CDR1 SGDLS, CDR2 YYNGEE. CDR3 length equals 15 residues. Trimming took off 3 bases at V and 3 bases at J, with 14 bases between the two ends. These data belong to a study of control samples from healthy donors and cancer patients. Assay used: immunoSEQ multiplex PCR; TCRdb lists only in-frame clones, some missing. The sample has roughly 170,000 clones; about 93% are singletons. The TCR originated in a man aged 18 to 30 in good health. Sequenced: blood. The rearrangement links TRBV9 to TRBJ2-3; perhaps D is TRBD1 or TRBD2 (7 bases each). The CDR3 loop reads CASSARQGLTDTQYF. The CDR3 DNA reads as TGTGCCAGCAGCGCACGACAGGGACTAACAGATACGCAGTATTTT.